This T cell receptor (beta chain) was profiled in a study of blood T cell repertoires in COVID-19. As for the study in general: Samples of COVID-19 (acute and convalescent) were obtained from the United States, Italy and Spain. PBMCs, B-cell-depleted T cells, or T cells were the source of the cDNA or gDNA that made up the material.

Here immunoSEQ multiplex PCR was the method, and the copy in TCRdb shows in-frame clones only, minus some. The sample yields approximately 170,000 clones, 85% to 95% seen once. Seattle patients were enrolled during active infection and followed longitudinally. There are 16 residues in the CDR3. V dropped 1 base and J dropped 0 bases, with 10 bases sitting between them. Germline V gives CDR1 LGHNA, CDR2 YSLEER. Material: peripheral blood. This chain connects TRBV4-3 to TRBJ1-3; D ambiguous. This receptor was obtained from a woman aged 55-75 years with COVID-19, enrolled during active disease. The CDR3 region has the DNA TGCGCCAGCAGCCAAGTCGAGTCCCTCTCTGGAAACACCATATATTTT. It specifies CASSQVESLSGNTIYF.